These 4 T cell receptor beta chains came from one sample sequenced in a study of neoadjuvant anti-PD-1 for oral cavity cancer. The assay was immunoSEQ multiplex PCR, and TCRdb's table has in-frame clones only and misses some. The repertoire consists of around 13,000 clones, with about 60% occurring once and the leading ten covering 2% to 2.5%. The input for sequencing was PBMCs, taken before nivolumab (anti-PD-1) treatment. All receptors derive from a person aged 35 to 85 with oral cavity squamous cell carcinoma.

This clone appeared a few times. CDR3 protein: CASSEGGQGRAIYF. The CDR3 coding sequence is TGTGCCAGCAGTGAAGGGGGACAGGGCCGGGCCATATATTTT. This chain joins TRBV2 and TRBJ1-3; 9 bases fit TRBD1. The germline V gene has CDR1 SNHLY and CDR2 FYNNEI. V lost 1 base to trimming and J lost 11 bases; unmatched junction nucleotides: 6. This CDR3 has 14 amino acids.

The V call is TRBV4-2, the J call TRBJ2-5, with D perhaps TRBD2 (5 bases). CDR1 LGHNA and CDR2 YNFKEQ come from the germline V gene. The CDR3 is 14 amino acids. The V end was cut by 4 bases, the J end by 4 bases, with 13 bases between. The CDR3 loop reads CASSPRVGGETQYF. DNA for the CDR3: TGTGCCAGCAGCCCCCGGGTAGGAGGAGAGACCCAGTACTTC.

The rearrangement uses TRBV9 and TRBJ2-1, with 12 bases lining up with TRBD1. Germline V CDR1 and CDR2: SGDLS, YYNGEE. V gave up 1 base and J gave up 8 bases; unmatched junction bases: 7. The CDR3 contains 16 residues. DNA of the CDR3: TGTGCCAGCAGCGTACAAAGGGACAGGGGGCAACATGAGCAGTTCTTC. Translated, it gives CASSVQRDRGQHEQFF.

The chain has TRBV27 and TRBJ2-7; D unclear. The CDR3 runs 11 residues. Deletions cut 4 bases from V and 4 bases from J, with 5 bases between. Germline-derived CDR1 and CDR2 are MNHEY and SMNVEV (reference sequence). CDR3 sequence (DNA): TGTGCCAGCAGTTCCGGGTACGAGCAGTACTTC. This encodes CASSSGYEQYF.